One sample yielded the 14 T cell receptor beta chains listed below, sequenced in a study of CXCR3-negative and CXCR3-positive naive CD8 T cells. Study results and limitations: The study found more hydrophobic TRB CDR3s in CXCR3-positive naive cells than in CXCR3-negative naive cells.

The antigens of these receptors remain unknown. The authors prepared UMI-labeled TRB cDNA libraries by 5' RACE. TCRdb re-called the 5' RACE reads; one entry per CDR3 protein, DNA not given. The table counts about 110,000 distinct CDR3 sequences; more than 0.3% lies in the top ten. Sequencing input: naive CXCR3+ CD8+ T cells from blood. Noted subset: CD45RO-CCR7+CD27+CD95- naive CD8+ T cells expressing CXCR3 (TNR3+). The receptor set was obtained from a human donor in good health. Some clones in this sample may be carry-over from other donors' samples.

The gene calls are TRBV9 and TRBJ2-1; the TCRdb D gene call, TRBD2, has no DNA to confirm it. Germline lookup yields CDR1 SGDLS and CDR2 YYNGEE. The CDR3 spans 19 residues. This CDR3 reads CASSHRPRTSGVSYNEQFF.

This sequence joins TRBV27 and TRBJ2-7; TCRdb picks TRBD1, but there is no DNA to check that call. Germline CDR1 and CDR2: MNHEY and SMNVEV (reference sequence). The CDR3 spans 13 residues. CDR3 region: CASSVTGTYEQYF.

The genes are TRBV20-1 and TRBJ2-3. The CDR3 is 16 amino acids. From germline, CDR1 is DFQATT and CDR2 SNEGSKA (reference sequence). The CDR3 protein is CSARDPSWRSTDTQYF.

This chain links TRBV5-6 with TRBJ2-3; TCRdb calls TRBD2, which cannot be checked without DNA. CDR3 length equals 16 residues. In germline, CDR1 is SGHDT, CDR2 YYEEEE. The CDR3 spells CASSSAGDLSTDTQYF.

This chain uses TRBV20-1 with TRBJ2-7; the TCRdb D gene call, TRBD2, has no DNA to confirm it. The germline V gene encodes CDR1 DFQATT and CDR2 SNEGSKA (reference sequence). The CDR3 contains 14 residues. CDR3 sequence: CSARGTSGLYEQYF.

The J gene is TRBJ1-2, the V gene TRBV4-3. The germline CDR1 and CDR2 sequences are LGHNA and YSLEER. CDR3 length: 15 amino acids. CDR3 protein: CASSQDKQTQGGYTF.

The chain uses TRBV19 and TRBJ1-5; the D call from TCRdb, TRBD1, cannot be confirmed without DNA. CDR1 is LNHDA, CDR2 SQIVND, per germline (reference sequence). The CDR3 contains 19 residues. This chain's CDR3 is CASTHLPGQLPQSNQPQHF.

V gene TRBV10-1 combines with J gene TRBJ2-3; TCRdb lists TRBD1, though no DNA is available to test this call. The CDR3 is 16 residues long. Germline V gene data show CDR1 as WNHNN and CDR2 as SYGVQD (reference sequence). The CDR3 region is CASSPGQERLTDTQYF.

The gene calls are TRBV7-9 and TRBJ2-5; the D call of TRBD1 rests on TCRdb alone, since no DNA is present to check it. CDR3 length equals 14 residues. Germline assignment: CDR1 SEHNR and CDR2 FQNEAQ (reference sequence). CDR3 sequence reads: CASSPPGGGETQYF.

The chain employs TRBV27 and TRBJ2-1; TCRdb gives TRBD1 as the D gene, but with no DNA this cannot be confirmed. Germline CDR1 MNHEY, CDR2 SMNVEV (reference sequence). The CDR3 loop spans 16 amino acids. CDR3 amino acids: CASSVQGATIYNEQFF.

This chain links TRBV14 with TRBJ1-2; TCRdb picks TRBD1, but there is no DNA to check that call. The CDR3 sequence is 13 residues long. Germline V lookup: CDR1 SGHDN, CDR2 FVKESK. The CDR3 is CASSPMGVYGYTF.

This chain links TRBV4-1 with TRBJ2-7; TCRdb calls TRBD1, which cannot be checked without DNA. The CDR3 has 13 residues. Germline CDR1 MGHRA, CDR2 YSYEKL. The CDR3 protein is CASSQATGTEQYF.

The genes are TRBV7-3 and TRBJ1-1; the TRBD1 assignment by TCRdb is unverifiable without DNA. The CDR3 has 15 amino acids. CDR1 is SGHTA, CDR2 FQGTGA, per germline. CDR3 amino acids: CASSLDTFMNTEAFF.

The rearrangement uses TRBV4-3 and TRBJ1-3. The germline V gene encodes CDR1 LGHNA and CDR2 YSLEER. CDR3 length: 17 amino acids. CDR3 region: CASSQGTVQSSGNAIYF.